Sequencing of this T cell receptor beta chain was carried out in a study of shared clonotypes between healthy human individuals (dated by TCRdb to about 2020). Background on the whole study: The cohort included a few men and a couple of women between 18 and 49 years of age. Per donor, leukapheresis produced somewhere between about 0.8 and 9 billion PBMCs. Blood TCR repertoires of several healthy adults were deeply sequenced to estimate repertoire size and the extent of clonotype sharing between individuals. To increase sequencing depth and limit assay-specific biases, different laboratories used diverse techniques to prepare libraries and sequence TCR repertoires. For each donor, CD4 naive and CD4 memory were each given three plates, CD8 naive was given two plates, and CD8 memory was given one plate. The paper as a whole reports these results and caveats: Incomplete sequencing was indicated by rarefaction of sorted-subset datasets, despite the large sequencing depth. Pairwise subsampling led to the expectation that sequencing depth would affect the degree of clonotype sharing among donors. Because the study included a small number of donors, the genetic and exposure-history diversity represented was limited. When several donors were compared, the shared fraction of clonotypes was roughly 5% for naive CD4, 3.5% to 4% for naive CD8, about 2.5% for memory CD4, and 0.4% for memory CD8. Estimated clonotype richness was generally larger for naive than for memory subsets. Sampling was restricted to blood, and TCR repertoires in tissues likely differ from the TCR repertoires found in blood. Compared with non-shared clonotypes, clonotypes shared by all four sorted-subset donors had higher generation probabilities.

From a lookup of the germline V gene, CDR1 and CDR2 are SGHTA and FQGNSA. Inclusive of the bounding cysteine and phenylalanine, the CDR3 is 13 residues long. This entry keeps only the CDR3 DNA: 39 bases, framed from base 1. V was cut back by 5 bases and J by 2 bases, leaving a gap of 9 bases between them. Using the deep immunoSEQ assay, TCR CDR3 regions were amplified from genomic DNA by multiplex PCR. Extracted genomic DNA from each cell subset was spread evenly across all wells of several immunoSEQ 96-well plates, with each plate serving as a replicate. For sorted subsets, 200 to 250 ng of genomic DNA, equivalent to 30,000 or so T cell genomes, went into each replicate PCR. Purified libraries were quantified with a Qubit 3.0 fluorometer, sized on a Bioanalyzer 2100, and re-quantified with the KAPA Library Quantification kit. Every immunoSEQ 96-well plate was sequenced on a dedicated single-read 150-cycle Illumina NextSeq 550 flow cell. The authors' pipeline ran thus. Because the immunoSEQ output held only junctional sequences and lacked quality scores, the filtering could not match the filtering applied to full-length reads. Sequences were annotated with PyIR, a Python wrapper for IgBLAST v1.9, using IMGT germline references to assign V/J genes and CDR3. Any read was removed if the V/J assignment was weak (E-value above 1e-6), the CDR3 was missing, or the read contained stop codons, out-of-frame junctions, or ambiguous translated residues. V3J clonotypes were defined as sequences sharing an identical inferred V gene, J gene, and CDR3 amino acid sequence. Percentage overlap between repertoires was computed as shared unique clonotypes divided by the size of the smaller repertoire. Repertoire richness was assessed with RTK rarefaction, the Chao1 estimator, and Recon v2.1 estimates of unobserved clonotypes. Generation probabilities for all TCRbeta clonotypes obtained by the gDNA method from a handful of donors were computed using OLGA. TCRdb stores this immuneACCESS table with in-frame sequences only. Part of the clones is absent; in the studies checked, under half of the shortfall reflects unresolved V genes, and no reason is known for the rest. That table is the source of V, J and clone size, and D and trimming were worked out from the DNA. The sample includes 850,000 to 1,200,000 clones, with about three quarters observed a single time. 1.4% of the sample is held by the ten biggest clonotypes.

The donors were healthy, HIV-negative adults who had no recently reported acute infections or vaccinations. Every donor was a Caucasian adult living in Nashville, Tennessee, USA. CD4+ T cells were enriched by magnetic negative selection; naive cells were then positively selected on CD45RA, and the negative fraction formed the memory subset. Blood was collected by leukapheresis, and PBMCs were isolated by Ficoll-Histopaque density gradient centrifugation and then cryopreserved in liquid nitrogen vapor phase. Purity and quantity of every magnetically sorted T cell population were checked by analytical flow cytometry. Genomic DNA was isolated from every sorted fraction and measured by UV absorbance on a Nanodrop 2000c. As concerns this clone: Its binding antigen is unknown. No base qualities exist here, and no much larger clone lies one base off it.

This TCR was sampled from a young man in good health. The chain links TRBV7-2 with TRBJ1-1; a confident D gene designation cannot be given. The sample taken for sequencing was memory CD4+ T cells sorted from blood. Reading the label with the study, this specimen's cell subset or site is: CD45RA-negative fraction. Read as DNA, the sequence is TGTGCCAGCAGCCCCAACCAAAACACTGAAGCTTTCTTT. This yields the protein CASSPNQNTEAFF.